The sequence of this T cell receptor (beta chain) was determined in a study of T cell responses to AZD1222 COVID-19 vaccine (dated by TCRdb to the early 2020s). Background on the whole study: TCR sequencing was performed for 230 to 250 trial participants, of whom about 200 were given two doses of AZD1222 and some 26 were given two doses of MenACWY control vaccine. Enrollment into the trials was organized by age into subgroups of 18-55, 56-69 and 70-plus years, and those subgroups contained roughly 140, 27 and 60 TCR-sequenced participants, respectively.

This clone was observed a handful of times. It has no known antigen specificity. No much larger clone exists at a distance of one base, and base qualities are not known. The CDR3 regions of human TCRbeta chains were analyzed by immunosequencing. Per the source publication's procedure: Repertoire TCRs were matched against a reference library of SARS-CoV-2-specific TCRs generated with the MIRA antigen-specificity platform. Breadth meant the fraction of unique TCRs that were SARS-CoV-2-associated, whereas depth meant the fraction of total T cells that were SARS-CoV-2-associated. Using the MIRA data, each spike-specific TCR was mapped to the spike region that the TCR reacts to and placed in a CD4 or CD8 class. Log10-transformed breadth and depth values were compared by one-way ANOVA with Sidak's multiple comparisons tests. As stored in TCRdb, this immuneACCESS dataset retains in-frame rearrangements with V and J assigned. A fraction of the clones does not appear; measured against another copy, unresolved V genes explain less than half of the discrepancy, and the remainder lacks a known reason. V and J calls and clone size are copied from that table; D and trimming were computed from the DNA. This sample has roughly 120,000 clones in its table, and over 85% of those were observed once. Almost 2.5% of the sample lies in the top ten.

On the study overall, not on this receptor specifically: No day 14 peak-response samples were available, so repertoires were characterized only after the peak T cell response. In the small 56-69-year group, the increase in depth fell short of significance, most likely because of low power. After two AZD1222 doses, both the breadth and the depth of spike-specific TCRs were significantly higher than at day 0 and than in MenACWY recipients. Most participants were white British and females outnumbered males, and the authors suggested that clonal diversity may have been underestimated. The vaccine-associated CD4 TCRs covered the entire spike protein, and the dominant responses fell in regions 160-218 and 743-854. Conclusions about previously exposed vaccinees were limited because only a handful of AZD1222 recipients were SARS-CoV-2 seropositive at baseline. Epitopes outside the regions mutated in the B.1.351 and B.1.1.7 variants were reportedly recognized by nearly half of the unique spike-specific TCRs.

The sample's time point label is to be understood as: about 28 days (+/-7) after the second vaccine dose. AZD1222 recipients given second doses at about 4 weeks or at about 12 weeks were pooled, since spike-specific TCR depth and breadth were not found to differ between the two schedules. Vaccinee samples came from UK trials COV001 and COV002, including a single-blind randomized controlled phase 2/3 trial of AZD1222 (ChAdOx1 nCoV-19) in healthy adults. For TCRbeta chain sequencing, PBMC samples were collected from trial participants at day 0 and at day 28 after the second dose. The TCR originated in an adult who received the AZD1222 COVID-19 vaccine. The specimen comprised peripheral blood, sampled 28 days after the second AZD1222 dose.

The DNA sequence is as follows: TGTGCCAGCAGTTACGGGATGGGACAGATTGAGACCCAGTACTTC. Its translation reads: CASSYGMGQIETQYF. In this chain, TRBV6-5 is recombined with TRBJ2-5; 7 bases in between match TRBD1. From V the trimming removes 2 bases and from J it removes 5 bases, while the gene matches leave 8 bases of the junction unaccounted for. Reading the germline V gene gives CDR1 MNHEY and CDR2 SVGAGI. The CDR3 runs 15 residues from the cysteine to the phenylalanine. Solely the CDR3 DNA is kept, with 45 bases framed from the first base.